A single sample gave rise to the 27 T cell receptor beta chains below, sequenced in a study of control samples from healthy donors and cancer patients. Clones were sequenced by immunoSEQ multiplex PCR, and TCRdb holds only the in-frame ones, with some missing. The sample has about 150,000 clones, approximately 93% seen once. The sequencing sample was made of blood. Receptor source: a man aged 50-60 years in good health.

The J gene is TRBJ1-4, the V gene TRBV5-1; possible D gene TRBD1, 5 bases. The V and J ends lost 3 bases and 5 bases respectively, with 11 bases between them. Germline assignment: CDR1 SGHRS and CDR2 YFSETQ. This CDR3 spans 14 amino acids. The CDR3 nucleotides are TGCGCCAGCAGCTCTCAGGGATTGAATGAAAAACTGTTTTTT. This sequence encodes CASSSQGLNEKLFF.

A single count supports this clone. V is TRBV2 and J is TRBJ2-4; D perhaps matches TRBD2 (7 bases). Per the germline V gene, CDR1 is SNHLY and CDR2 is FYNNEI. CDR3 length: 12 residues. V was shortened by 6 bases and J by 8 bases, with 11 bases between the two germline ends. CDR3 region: CASRGGGDIQYF. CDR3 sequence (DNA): TGTGCCAGCAGAGGAGGGGGGGACATTCAGTACTTC.

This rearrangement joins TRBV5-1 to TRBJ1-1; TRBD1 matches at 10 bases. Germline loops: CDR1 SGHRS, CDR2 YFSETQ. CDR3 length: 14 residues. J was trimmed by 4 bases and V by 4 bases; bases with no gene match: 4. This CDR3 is CASSGQGVGTEAFF. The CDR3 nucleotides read TGCGCCAGCAGCGGACAGGGGGTGGGCACTGAAGCTTTCTTT.

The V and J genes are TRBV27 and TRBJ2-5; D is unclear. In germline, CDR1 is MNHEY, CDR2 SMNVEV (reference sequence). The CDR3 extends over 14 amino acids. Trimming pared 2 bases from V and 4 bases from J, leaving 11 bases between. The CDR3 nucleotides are TGTGCCAGCAGTTTACAACATGTAGGAGAGACCCAGTACTTC. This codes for CASSLQHVGETQYF.

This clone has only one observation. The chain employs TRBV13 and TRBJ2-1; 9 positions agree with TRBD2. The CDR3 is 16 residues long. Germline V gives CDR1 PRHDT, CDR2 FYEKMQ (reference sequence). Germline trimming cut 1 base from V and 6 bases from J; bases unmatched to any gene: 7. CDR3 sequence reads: CASSLDQREVLNEQFF. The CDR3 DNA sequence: TGTGCCAGCAGCTTAGACCAGCGGGAGGTTCTCAATGAGCAGTTCTTC.

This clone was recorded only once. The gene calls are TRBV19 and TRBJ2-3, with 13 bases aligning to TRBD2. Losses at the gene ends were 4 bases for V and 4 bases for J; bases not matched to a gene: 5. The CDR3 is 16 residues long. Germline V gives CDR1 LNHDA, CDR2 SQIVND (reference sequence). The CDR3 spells CASSTRTSGSPDTQYF. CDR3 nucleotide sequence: TGTGCCAGTAGTACCCGGACTAGCGGGAGCCCAGATACGCAGTATTTT.

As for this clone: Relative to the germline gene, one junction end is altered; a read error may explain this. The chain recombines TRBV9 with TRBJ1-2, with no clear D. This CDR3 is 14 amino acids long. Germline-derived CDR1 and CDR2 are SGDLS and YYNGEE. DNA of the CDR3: TGTGCCAGCAGCCCTTCGGTTGATGGAGTTTCTATTTCCTTC. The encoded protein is CASSPSVDGVSISF.

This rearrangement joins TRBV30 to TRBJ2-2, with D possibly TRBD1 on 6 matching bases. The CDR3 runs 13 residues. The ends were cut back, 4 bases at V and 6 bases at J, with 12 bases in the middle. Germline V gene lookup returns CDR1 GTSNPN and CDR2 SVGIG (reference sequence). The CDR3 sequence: CAWIDRWPGELFF. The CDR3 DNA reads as TGTGCCTGGATTGACAGGTGGCCCGGGGAGCTGTTTTTT.

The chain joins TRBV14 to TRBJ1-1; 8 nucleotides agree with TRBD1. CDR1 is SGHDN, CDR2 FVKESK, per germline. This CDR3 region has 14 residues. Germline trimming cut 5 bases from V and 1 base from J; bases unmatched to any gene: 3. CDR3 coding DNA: TGTGCCAGCAGCTTTGGACAGGGGAACACTGAAGCTTTCTTT. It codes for CASSFGQGNTEAFF. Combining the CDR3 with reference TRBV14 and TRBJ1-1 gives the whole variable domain EAGVTQFPSHSVIEKGQTVTLRCDPISGHDNLYWYRRVMGKEIKFLLHFVKESKQDESGMPNNRFLAERTGGTYSTLKVQPAELEDSGVYFCASSFGQGNTEAFFGQGTRLTVV.

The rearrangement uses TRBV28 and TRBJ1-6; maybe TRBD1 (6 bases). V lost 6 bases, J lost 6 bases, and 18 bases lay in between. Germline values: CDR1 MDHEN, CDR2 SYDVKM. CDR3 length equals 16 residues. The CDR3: CASSPLGTGSNSPLHF. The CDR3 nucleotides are TGTGCCAGCAGCCCCCTGGGCACAGGGTCTAATTCACCCCTCCACTTT. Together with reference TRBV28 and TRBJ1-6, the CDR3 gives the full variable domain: DVKVTQSSRYLVKRTGEKVFLECVQDMDHENMFWYRQDPGLGLRLIYFSYDVKMKEKGDIPEGYSVSREKKERFSLILESASTNQTSMYLCASSPLGTGSNSPLHFGNGTRLTVT.

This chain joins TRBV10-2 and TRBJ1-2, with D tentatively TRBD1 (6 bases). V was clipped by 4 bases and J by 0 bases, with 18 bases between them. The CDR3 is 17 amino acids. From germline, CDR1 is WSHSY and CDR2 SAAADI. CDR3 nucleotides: TGCGCCAGCAGTGCCTTGTATGGAGGACAGACTAACTATGGCTACACCTTC. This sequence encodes CASSALYGGQTNYGYTF.

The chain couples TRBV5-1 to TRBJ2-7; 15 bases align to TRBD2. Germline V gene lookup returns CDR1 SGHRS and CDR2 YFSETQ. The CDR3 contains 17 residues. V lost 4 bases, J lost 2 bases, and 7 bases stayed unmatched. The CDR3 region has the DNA TGCGCCAGCAGCCCGGGACTAGCGGGAGGTCCGCCCTACGAGCAGTACTTC. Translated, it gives CASSPGLAGGPPYEQYF. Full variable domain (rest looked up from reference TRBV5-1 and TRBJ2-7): KAGVTQTPRYLIKTRGQQVTLSCSPISGHRSVSWYQQTPGQGLQFLFEYFSETQRNKGNFPGRFSGRQFSNSRSEMNVSTLELGDSALYLCASSPGLAGGPPYEQYFGPGTRLTVT.

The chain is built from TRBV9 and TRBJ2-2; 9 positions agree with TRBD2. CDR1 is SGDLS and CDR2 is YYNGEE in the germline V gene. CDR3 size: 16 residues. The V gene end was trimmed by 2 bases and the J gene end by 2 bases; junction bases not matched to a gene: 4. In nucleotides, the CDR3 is TGTGCCAGCAGCGTTCAAGCGGGAGGAAACACCGGGGAGCTGTTTTTT. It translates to CASSVQAGGNTGELFF.

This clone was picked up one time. CDR3 sequence reads: CASSLYVSNQPQHF. CDR3 nucleotides: TGTGCCAGCAGTTTATACGTGAGCAATCAGCCCCAGCATTTT. The chain joins TRBV28 to TRBJ1-5, with D uncertain. Trimming stripped 1 base from V and 1 base from J, with 5 bases between. There are 14 residues in the CDR3. CDR1 is MDHEN, CDR2 SYDVKM, per germline. The full variable domain, completed using reference TRBV28 and TRBJ1-5, is DVKVTQSSRYLVKRTGEKVFLECVQDMDHENMFWYRQDPGLGLRLIYFSYDVKMKEKGDIPEGYSVSREKKERFSLILESASTNQTSMYLCASSLYVSNQPQHFGDGTRLSIL.

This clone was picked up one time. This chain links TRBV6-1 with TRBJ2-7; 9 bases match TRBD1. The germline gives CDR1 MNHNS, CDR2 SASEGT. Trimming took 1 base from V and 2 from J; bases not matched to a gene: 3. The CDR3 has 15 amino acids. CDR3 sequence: CASSEVGTGTYEQYF. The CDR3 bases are TGTGCCAGCAGTGAAGTTGGGACAGGGACCTACGAGCAGTACTTC.

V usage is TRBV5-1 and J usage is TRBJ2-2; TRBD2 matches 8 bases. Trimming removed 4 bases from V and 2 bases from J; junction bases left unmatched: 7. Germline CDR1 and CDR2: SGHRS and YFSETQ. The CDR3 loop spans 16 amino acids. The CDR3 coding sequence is TGCGCCAGCAGCACCGGACTAGCTGGAAACACCGGGGAGCTGTTTTTT. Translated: CASSTGLAGNTGELFF.

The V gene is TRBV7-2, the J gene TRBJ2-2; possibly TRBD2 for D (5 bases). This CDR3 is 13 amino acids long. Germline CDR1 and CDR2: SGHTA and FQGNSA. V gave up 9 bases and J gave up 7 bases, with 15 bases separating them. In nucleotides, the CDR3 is TGTGCCAGGAGCGCTCCCCGGGGCGGGGAGCTGTTTTTT. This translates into CARSAPRGGELFF.

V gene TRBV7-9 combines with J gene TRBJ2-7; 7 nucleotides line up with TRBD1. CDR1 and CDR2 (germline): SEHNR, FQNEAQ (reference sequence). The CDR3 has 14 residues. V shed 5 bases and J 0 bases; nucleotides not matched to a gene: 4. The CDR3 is CASSPGQSSYEQYF. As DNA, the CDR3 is TGTGCCAGCAGCCCGGGACAGAGCTCCTACGAGCAGTACTTC.

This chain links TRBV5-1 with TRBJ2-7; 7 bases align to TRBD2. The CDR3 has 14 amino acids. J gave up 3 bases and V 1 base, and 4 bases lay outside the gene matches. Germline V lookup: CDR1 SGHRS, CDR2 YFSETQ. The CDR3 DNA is TGCGCCAGCAGCTTGAAGTCTAGCGGCTACGAGCAGTACTTC. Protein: CASSLKSSGYEQYF.

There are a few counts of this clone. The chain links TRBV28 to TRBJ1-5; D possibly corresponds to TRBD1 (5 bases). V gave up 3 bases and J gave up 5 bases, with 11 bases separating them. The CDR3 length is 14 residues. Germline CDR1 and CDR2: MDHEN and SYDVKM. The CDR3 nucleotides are TGTGCCAGCAGTTTCAGACAGCTCTATCAGCCCCAGCATTTT. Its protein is CASSFRQLYQPQHF. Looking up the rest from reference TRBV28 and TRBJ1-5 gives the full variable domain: DVKVTQSSRYLVKRTGEKVFLECVQDMDHENMFWYRQDPGLGLRLIYFSYDVKMKEKGDIPEGYSVSREKKERFSLILESASTNQTSMYLCASSFRQLYQPQHFGDGTRLSIL.

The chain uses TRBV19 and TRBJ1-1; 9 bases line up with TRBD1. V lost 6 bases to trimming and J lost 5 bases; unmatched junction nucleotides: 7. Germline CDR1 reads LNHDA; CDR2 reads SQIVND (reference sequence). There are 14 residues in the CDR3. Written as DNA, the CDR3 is TGTGCCAGTAGGCTACAGGGGGCGGGTACTGAAGCTTTCTTT. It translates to CASRLQGAGTEAFF.

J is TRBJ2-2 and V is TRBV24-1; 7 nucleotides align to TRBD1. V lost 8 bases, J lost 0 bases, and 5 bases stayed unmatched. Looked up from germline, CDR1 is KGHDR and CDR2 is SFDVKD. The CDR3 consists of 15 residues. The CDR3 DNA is TGTGCCACCACCGGGGACAGTACGAACACCGGGGAGCTGTTTTTT. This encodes CATTGDSTNTGELFF.

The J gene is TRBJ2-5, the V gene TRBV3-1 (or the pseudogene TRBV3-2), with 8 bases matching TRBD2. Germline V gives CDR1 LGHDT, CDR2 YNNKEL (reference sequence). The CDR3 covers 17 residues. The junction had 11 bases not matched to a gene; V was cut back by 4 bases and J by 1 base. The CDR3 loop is CASSPTGVAGPQETQYF. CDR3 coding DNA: TGTGCCAGCAGCCCCACCGGGGTAGCGGGACCCCAAGAGACCCAGTACTTC.

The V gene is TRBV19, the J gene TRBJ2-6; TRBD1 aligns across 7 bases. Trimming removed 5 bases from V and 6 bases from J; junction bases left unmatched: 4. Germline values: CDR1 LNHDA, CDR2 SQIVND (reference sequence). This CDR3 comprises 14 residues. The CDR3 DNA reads TGTGCCAGTAGTCGTGACAGGGAGGCCAACGTCCTGACTTTC. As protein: CASSRDREANVLTF.

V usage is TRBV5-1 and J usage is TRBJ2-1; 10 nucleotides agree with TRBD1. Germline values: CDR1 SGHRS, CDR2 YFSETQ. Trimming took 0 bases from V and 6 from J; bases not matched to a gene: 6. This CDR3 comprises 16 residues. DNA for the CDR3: TGCGCCAGCAGCTTGGTTGGGACAGGGGCGGTCAATGAGCAGTTCTTC. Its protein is CASSLVGTGAVNEQFF.

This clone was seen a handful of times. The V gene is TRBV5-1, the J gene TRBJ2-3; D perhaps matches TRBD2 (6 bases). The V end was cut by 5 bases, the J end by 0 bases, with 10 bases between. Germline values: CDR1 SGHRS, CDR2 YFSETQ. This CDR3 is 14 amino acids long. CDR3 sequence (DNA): TGCGCCAGCAGAAAAGGGACTAGCACAGATACGCAGTATTTT. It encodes CASRKGTSTDTQYF. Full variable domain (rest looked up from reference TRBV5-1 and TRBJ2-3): KAGVTQTPRYLIKTRGQQVTLSCSPISGHRSVSWYQQTPGQGLQFLFEYFSETQRNKGNFPGRFSGRQFSNSRSEMNVSTLELGDSALYLCASRKGTSTDTQYFGPGTRLTVL.

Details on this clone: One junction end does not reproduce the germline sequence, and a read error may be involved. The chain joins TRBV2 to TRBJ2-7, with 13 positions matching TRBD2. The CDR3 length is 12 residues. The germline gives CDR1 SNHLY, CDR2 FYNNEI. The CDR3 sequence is CASSAGLAGVVF. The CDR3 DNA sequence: TGTGCCAGCAGTGCTGGACTAGCGGGAGTCGTCTTC.